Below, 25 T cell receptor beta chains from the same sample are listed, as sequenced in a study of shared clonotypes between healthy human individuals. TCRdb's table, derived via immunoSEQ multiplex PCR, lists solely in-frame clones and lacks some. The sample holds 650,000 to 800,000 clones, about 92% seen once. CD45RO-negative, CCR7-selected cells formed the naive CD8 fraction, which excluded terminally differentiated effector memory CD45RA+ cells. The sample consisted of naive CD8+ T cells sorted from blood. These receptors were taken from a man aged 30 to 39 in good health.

This CDR3 is CASTRGRAYEQYF. CDR3 nucleotides: TGTGCCAGCACCAGGGGGCGTGCTTACGAGCAGTACTTC. The chain uses TRBV13 and TRBJ2-7; 8 positions agree with TRBD1. The length of the CDR3 is 13 residues. The germline V gene encodes CDR1 PRHDT and CDR2 FYEKMQ (reference sequence). V lost 7 bases, J lost 4 bases, and 6 bases stayed unmatched.

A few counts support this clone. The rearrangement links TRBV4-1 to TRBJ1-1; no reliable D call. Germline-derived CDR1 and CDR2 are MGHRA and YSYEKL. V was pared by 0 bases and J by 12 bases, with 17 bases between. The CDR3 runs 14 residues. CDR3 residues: CASSQDPGMPRTFF. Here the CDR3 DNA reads TGCGCCAGCAGCCAAGATCCAGGTATGCCTCGTACTTTCTTT.

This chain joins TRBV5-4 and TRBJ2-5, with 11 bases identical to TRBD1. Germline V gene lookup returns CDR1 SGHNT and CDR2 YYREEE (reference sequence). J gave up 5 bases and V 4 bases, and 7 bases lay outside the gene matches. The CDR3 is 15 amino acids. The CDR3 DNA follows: TGTGCCAGCAGCGTACTCGGGACAGGGGGGGAGACCCAGTACTTC. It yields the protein CASSVLGTGGETQYF.

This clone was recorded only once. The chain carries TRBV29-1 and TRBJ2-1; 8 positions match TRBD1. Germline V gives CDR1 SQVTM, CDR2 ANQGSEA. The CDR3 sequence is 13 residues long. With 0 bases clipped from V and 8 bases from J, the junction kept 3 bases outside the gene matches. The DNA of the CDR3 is TGCAGCGTTGAAGACAGGGGGCAGGATGAGCAGTTCTTC. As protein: CSVEDRGQDEQFF.

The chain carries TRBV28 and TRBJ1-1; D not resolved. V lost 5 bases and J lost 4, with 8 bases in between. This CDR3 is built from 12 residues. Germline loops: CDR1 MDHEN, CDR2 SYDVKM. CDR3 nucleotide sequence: TGTGCCAGCAGTCCCACGGGCACTGAAGCTTTCTTT. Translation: CASSPTGTEAFF.

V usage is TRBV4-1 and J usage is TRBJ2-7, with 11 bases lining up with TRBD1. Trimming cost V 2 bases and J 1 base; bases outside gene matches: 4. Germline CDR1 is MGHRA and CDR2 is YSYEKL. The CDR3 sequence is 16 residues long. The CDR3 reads CASSQPDRGHSYEQYF. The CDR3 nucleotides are TGCGCCAGCAGCCAACCGGACAGGGGGCATTCCTACGAGCAGTACTTC.

The CDR3 protein is CASSRGTRNEQFF. DNA for the CDR3: TGTGCCAGTAGTCGGGGGACTAGGAATGAGCAGTTCTTC. The J gene is TRBJ2-1, the V gene TRBV19, with TRBD2 identical over 8 bases. Germline V lookup: CDR1 LNHDA, CDR2 SQIVND (reference sequence). This CDR3 has 13 residues. After removal of 5 bases from V and 7 bases from J, the junction contained 4 bases not matched to a gene.

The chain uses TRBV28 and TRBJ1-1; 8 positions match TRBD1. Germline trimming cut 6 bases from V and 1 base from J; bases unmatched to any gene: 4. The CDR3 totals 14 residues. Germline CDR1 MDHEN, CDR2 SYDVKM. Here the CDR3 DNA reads TGTGCCAGCAGGGACAGGGCGTGGAACACTGAAGCTTTCTTT. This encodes CASRDRAWNTEAFF. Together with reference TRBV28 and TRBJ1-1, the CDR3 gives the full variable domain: DVKVTQSSRYLVKRTGEKVFLECVQDMDHENMFWYRQDPGLGLRLIYFSYDVKMKEKGDIPEGYSVSREKKERFSLILESASTNQTSMYLCASRDRAWNTEAFFGQGTRLTVV.

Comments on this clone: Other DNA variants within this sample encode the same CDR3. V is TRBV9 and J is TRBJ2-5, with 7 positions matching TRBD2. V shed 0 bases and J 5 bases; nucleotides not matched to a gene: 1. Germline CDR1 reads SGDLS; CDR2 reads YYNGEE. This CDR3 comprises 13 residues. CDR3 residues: CASSVGGGETQYF. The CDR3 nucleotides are TGTGCCAGCAGCGTAGGGGGAGGGGAGACCCAGTACTTC. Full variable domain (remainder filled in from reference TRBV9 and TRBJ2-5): DSGVTQTPKHLITATGQRVTLRCSPRSGDLSVYWYQQSLDQGLQFLIQYYNGEERAKGNILERFSAQQFPDLHSELNLSSLELGDSALYFCASSVGGGETQYFGPGTRLLVL.

CDR3 in amino acids: CASSRLEGPYEQYF. CDR3 in DNA: TGTGCCAGCTCACGGTTAGAAGGGCCATACGAGCAGTACTTC. V and J are TRBV18 and TRBJ2-7; D is uncertain. V lost 4 bases and J 4 bases, leaving 14 bases between the germline ends. The CDR3 covers 14 residues. The germline V gene has CDR1 KGHSH and CDR2 LQKENI. Filled out from reference TRBV18 and TRBJ2-7, the complete variable domain reads NAGVMQNPRHLVRRRGQEARLRCSPMKGHSHVYWYRQLPEEGLKFMVYLQKENIIDESGMPKERFSAEFPKEGPSILRIQQVVRGDSAAYFCASSRLEGPYEQYFGPGTRLTVT.

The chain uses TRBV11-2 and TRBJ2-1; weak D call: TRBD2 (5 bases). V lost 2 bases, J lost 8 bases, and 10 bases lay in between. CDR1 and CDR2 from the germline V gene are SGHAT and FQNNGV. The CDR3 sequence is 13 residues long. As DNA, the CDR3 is TGTGCCAGCAGCTTATTGGAGGTGGATGAGCAGTTCTTC. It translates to CASSLLEVDEQFF.

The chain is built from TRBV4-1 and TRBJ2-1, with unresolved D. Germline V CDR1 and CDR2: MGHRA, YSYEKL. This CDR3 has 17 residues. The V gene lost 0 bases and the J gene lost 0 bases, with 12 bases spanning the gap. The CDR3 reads CASSQEIGGISYNEQFF. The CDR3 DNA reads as TGCGCCAGCAGCCAAGAAATAGGCGGAATCTCCTACAATGAGCAGTTCTTC.

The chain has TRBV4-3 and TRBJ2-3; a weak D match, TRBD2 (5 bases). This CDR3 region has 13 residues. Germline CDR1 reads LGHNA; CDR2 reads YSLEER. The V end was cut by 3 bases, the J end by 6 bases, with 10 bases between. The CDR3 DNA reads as TGCGCCAGCAGCCACCGAAGCGGCGATACGCAGTATTTT. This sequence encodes CASSHRSGDTQYF.

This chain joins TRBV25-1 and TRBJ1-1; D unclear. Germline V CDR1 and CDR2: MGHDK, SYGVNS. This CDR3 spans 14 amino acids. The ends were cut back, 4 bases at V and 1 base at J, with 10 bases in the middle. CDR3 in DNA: TGTGCCAGCAGTGGCAGATCGTCGAACACTGAAGCTTTCTTT. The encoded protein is CASSGRSSNTEAFF. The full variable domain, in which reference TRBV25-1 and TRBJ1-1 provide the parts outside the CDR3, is EADIYQTPRYLVIGTGKKITLECSQTMGHDKMYWYQQDPGMELHLIHYSYGVNSTEKGDLSSESTVSRIRTEHFPLTLESARPSHTSQYLCASSGRSSNTEAFFGQGTRLTVV.

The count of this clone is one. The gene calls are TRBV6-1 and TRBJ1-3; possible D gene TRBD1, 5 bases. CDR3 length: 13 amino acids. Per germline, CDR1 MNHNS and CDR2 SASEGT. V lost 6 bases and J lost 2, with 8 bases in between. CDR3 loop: CASRKGTGNTIYF. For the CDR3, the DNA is TGTGCCAGCAGGAAGGGGACTGGAAACACCATATATTTT.

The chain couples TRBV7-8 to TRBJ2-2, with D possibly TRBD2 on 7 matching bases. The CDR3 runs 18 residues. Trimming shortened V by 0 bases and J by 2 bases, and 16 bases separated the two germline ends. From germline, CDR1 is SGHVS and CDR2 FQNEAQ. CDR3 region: CASSLASEGGGNTGELFF. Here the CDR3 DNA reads TGTGCCAGCAGCTTAGCCAGCGAGGGAGGGGGAAACACCGGGGAGCTGTTTTTT.

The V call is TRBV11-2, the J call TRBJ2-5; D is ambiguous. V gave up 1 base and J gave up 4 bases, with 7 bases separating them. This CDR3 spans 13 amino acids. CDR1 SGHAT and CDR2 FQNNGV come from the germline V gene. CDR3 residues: CASSLVPGETQYF. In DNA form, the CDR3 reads TGTGCCAGCAGCTTAGTTCCAGGAGAGACCCAGTACTTC.

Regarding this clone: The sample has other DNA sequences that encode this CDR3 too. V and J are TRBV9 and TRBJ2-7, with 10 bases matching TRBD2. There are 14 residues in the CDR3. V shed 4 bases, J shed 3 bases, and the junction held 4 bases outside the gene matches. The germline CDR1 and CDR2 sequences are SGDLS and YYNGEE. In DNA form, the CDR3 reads TGTGCCAGCAGCCCCGCTAGCGGGAGCTACGAGCAGTACTTC. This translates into CASSPASGSYEQYF.

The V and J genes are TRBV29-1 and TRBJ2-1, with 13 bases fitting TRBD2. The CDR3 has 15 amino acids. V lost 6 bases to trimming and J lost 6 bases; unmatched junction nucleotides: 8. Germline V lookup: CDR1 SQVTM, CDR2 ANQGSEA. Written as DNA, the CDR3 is TGCAGCGTCCACGGACTAGCGGGAGTCCCCAATGAGCAGTTCTTC. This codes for CSVHGLAGVPNEQFF.

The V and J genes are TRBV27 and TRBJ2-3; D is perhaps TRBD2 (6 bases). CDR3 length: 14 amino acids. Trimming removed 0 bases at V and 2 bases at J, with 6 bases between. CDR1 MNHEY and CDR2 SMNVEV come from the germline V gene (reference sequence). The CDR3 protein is CASSLSLATDTQYF. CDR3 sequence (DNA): TGTGCCAGCAGTTTATCACTAGCCACAGATACGCAGTATTTT.

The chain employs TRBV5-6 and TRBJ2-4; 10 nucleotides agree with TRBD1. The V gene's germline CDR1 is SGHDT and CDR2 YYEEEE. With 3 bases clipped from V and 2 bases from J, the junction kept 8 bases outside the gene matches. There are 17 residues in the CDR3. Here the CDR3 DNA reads TGTGCCAGCAGCTGGGACAGGGGACGAACTACCAAAAACATTCAGTACTTC. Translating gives CASSWDRGRTTKNIQYF.

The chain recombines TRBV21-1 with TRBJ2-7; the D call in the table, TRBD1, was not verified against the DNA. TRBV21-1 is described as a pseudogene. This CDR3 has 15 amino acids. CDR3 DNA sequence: TGTGCCAGCAGCACTAGGGTACAGGGCCCCATCGAGCAGTACTTC. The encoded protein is CASSTRVQGPIEQYF.

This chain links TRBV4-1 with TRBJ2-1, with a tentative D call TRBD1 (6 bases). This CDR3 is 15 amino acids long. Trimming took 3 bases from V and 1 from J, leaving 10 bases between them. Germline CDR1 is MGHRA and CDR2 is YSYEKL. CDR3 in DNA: TGCGCCAGCAGCCAGACCGGGACATCCTACAATGAGCAGTTCTTC. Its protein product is CASSQTGTSYNEQFF.

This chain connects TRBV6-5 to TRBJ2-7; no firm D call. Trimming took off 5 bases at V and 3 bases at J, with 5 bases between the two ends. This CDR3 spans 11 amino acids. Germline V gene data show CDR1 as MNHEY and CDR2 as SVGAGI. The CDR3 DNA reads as TGTGCCAGCAGTCTCCACTACGAGCAGTACTTC. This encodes CASSLHYEQYF.

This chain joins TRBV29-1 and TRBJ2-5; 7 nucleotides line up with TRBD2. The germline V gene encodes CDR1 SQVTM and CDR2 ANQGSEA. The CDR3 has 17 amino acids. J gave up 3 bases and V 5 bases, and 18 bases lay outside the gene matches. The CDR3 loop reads CSVLLAAGEAIEETQYF. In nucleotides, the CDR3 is TGCAGCGTTCTCCTAGCGGCGGGTGAGGCGATCGAAGAGACCCAGTACTTC.